A selection of T cell receptor beta chains follows, all from one sample in a study of blood T cell repertoires in COVID-19. Profiled with immunoSEQ multiplex PCR; TCRdb holds only in-frame clones, not every one. The sample contains about 290,000 clones, over 85% of which appear only once. Input material: peripheral blood. These receptors originate from a woman in her thirties with COVID-19, enrolled during active disease. CDR3s leave out the opening cysteine and the closing phenylalanine or tryptophan.

TRBV28,TRBJ1-2,ASSSRGRNYGYT
TRBV6-1,TRBJ2-7,ASSEAHTSFYEQY
TRBV5-1,TRBJ2-1,ASRTSGRSNEQF
TRBV3-1/TRBV3-2,TRBJ1-6,ASSPTGFGSPLH
TRBV13,TRBJ1-3,ASSLGSGYSGNTIY
TRBV10-1,TRBJ2-7,ASSSHRVSYEQY
TRBV7-9,TRBJ1-2,ASSPPGGGRYGYT
TRBV2,TRBJ2-2,ASSPGGPGELF
TRBV20-1,TRBJ1-3,SASPRGQSGNTIY
TRBV27,TRBJ2-7,ASSLRGGAYEQY
TRBV5-1,TRBJ2-6,ASSRGQTGANVLT
TRBV19,TRBJ2-3,ASNLDRDSNTQY
TRBV5-6,TRBJ2-1,ASSHRLAGGNEQF
TRBV3-1/TRBV3-2,TRBJ2-7,ASSQDAGTLEQY
TRBV5-4,TRBJ2-3,ASSLGASHTDTQY
TRBV7-9,TRBJ1-5,ASSFGGYSNQPQH
TRBV19,TRBJ1-6,ASSIGERGASPLH
TRBV5-1,TRBJ1-3,ASSLTLSTLSGNTIY
TRBV25-1,TRBJ2-7,ASSELFSSYEQY
TRBV7-9,TRBJ1-2,ASSSDRGNYGYT
TRBV4-2,TRBJ2-7,ASSQERAGFYEQY
TRBV11-2,TRBJ2-1,ASGEGVLSYNEQF
TRBV6-1,TRBJ1-2,ASSALSDRATWSNYGYT
TRBV12-3/TRBV12-4,TRBJ2-5,ASGGLQETQY
TRBV10-1,TRBJ1-2,ASRYRDRGLGGYT
TRBV19,TRBJ1-2,ASSSRGANGYT
TRBV6-5,TRBJ1-3,ASRTDRGSGNTIY
TRBV6-5,TRBJ1-2,ASSYSPHRSYGYT